The 30 T cell receptor beta chains below were found in one sample sequenced in a study of CD8 T cells in ankylosing spondylitis. TCRdb itself ran the 5' RACE reads through MiXCR, one entry per CDR3 protein. The sample consists of 45,000 or so distinct CDR3 sequences, 11% of them appearing once. The sample taken for sequencing was blood, either unsorted or a sorted T cell fraction (not recorded which). The receptors stem from a male donor with ankylosing spondylitis or in good health (not recorded which).

In its sample, this clonotype was seen many times. The rearrangement uses TRBV20-1 and TRBJ2-7; D is unclear. Trimming left V 0 bases short and J 5 bases short, with 20 bases between. Germline V gene data show CDR1 as DFQATT and CDR2 as SNEGSKA (reference sequence). The CDR3 consists of 16 residues. CDR3 nucleotide sequence: TGCAGTGCTAGAGATAGGGCTAACCACACCCGAAACGAGCAGTACTTC. It encodes CSARDRANHTRNEQYF.

This clonotype appeared a few times. The chain links TRBV28 to TRBJ1-5; the D gene is possibly TRBD1 (5 bases). The germline CDR1 and CDR2 sequences are MDHEN and SYDVKM. V was pared by 0 bases and J by 11 bases, with 8 bases between. CDR3 length: 12 amino acids. CDR3 loop: CASSLWQGTQHF. CDR3 coding DNA: TGTGCCAGCAGTTTATGGCAGGGAACCCAGCATTTT.

This clonotype was detected ten times or more. V and J are TRBV29-1 and TRBJ1-3; D remains unclear. Germline CDR1 reads SQVTM; CDR2 reads ANQGSEA. The CDR3 spans 11 residues. Trimming cost V 1 base and J 6 bases, with 4 bases left between them. The CDR3 DNA follows: TGCAGCGTTGAAGTTGTAAACACCATATATTTT. It codes for CSVEVVNTIYF.

This clonotype was recorded many times. The genes are TRBV5-5 and TRBJ1-4; unclear D gene. The germline V gene has CDR1 SGHKS and CDR2 YYEKEE (reference sequence). Trimming stripped 4 bases from V and 0 bases from J, with 7 bases between. The CDR3 loop spans 14 amino acids. Here the CDR3 DNA reads TGTGCCAGCAGCCCACACGCAACTAATGAAAAACTGTTTTTT. Its protein product is CASSPHATNEKLFF.

This clonotype was picked up a small number of times. The chain joins TRBV28 to TRBJ2-5, with 7 bases identical to TRBD1. This CDR3 region has 15 residues. The J segment lost 4 bases and the V segment lost 5 bases, leaving 10 bases of the junction unmatched. Germline-derived CDR1 and CDR2 are MDHEN and SYDVKM. CDR3 nucleotides: TGTGCCAGCAGTCCCCCCGGACAGGCCACAGAGACCCAGTACTTC. It codes for CASSPPGQATETQYF. Based on the CDR3 plus reference TRBV28 and TRBJ2-5, the full variable domain is DVKVTQSSRYLVKRTGEKVFLECVQDMDHENMFWYRQDPGLGLRLIYFSYDVKMKEKGDIPEGYSVSREKKERFSLILESASTNQTSMYLCASSPPGQATETQYFGPGTRLLVL.

This clonotype was detected many times. This chain uses TRBV5-1 with TRBJ1-5; D gene ambiguous. The CDR3 contains 14 residues. Germline V gene data show CDR1 as SGHRS and CDR2 as YFSETQ. Trimming pared 2 bases from V and 8 bases from J, leaving 14 bases between. The CDR3 DNA is TGCGCCAGCAGCTTTACTGGAGGTGATGAGCCCCAGCATTTT. Translated, it gives CASSFTGGDEPQHF.

This clonotype was found many times. The chain combines TRBV29-1 with TRBJ1-3; D possibly corresponds to TRBD1 (5 bases). This CDR3 contains 12 residues. V gave up 5 bases and J gave up 2 bases, with 7 bases separating them. In germline, CDR1 is SQVTM, CDR2 ANQGSEA. This CDR3 is CSVQGAGNTIYF. The CDR3 DNA is TGCAGCGTTCAGGGAGCTGGAAACACCATATATTTT.

This clonotype was observed at least ten times. The V and J genes are TRBV5-1 and TRBJ2-5, with D perhaps TRBD2 (5 bases). The CDR3 covers 13 residues. V lost 2 bases to trimming and J lost 5 bases, with 10 bases between them. Germline loops: CDR1 SGHRS, CDR2 YFSETQ. CDR3 sequence (DNA): TGCGCCAGCAGCTTTTCCGGGGAGGAGACCCAGTACTTC. Translated: CASSFSGEETQYF.

This clonotype was counted at least ten times. This chain connects TRBV7-6 to TRBJ1-1; unclear D gene. The CDR3 has 15 residues. V shed 1 base and J shed 5 bases, with 14 bases lying between them. CDR1 and CDR2 (germline): SGHVS, FNYEAQ. The CDR3 DNA is TGTGCCAGCAGCTTAGATGCCCGGCCGACGACTGAAGCTTTCTTT. This gives the protein CASSLDARPTTEAFF.

This clonotype is classed as medium-sized. This chain links TRBV6-1 with TRBJ2-7; 11 bases fit TRBD1. Germline V lookup: CDR1 MNHNS, CDR2 SASEGT. This CDR3 region has 15 residues. The J segment lost 3 bases and the V segment lost 6 bases, leaving 7 bases of the junction unmatched. CDR3 protein: CASRGTGGKLYEQYF. The CDR3, as DNA: TGTGCCAGCAGGGGGACAGGGGGTAAGCTCTACGAGCAGTACTTC.

By frequency in the sample, this clonotype is medium-sized. The rearrangement links TRBV20-1 to TRBJ1-1; 8 bases are a match to TRBD1. V trimming: 5 bases; J trimming: 2 bases; junction bases outside the gene matches: 7. The CDR3 spans 14 residues. The germline V gene has CDR1 DFQATT and CDR2 SNEGSKA (reference sequence). The chain's CDR3 is CSASGTGANTEAFF. In DNA, the CDR3 is TGCAGTGCTTCCGGGACAGGCGCTAACACTGAAGCTTTCTTT.

This clonotype was seen repeatedly, ten times or more. The J gene is TRBJ1-2, the V gene TRBV12-3 or TRBV12-4; 7 nucleotides line up with TRBD1. The CDR3 sequence is 13 residues long. The V and J ends lost 3 bases and 7 bases, in that order; junction bases with no gene match: 5. The CDR3 sequence is CASSLRGRSGYTF. In nucleotides, the CDR3 is TGTGCCAGCAGTTTGAGGGGGCGCAGTGGCTACACCTTC.

This clonotype was detected many times. The chain employs TRBV10-3 and TRBJ2-7; D possibly corresponds to TRBD1 (6 bases). Trimming removed 10 bases at V and 4 bases at J, with 14 bases between. The CDR3 extends over 12 amino acids. Germline V CDR1 and CDR2: ENHRY, SYGVKD. CDR3 sequence: CATGWTAYEQYF. As DNA, the CDR3 is TGTGCCACGGGGTGGACAGCTTACGAGCAGTACTTC.

This clonotype was seen at least ten times. The chain uses TRBV3-1 and TRBJ1-5; weak D call: TRBD1 (6 bases). CDR1 and CDR2 from the germline V gene are LGHDT and YNNKEL (reference sequence). This CDR3 has 15 amino acids. The V and J ends lost 0 bases and 6 bases respectively, with 12 bases between them. CDR3 in amino acids: CASSQDSGGGQPQHF. For the CDR3, the DNA is TGTGCCAGCAGCCAAGATTCTGGAGGGGGTCAGCCCCAGCATTTT.

Judged by abundance, this clonotype is medium-sized. This chain links TRBV29-1 with TRBJ2-1; D not certain. Deletions cut 2 bases from V and 6 bases from J, with 8 bases between. The CDR3 is 12 amino acids. CDR1 and CDR2 (germline): SQVTM, ANQGSEA. The DNA of the CDR3 is TGCAGCGTTGAACGTAGAATCAATGAGCAGTTCTTC. Its translation is CSVERRINEQFF.

The rearrangement links TRBV14 to TRBJ1-3; no clear D. V was trimmed by 2 bases and J by 0 bases, leaving 8 bases between them. The CDR3 runs to 15 residues. Germline V gives CDR1 SGHDN, CDR2 FVKESK. The CDR3 loop is CASSQWSDSGNTIYF. The CDR3 region has the DNA TGTGCCAGCAGCCAATGGTCCGACTCTGGAAACACCATATATTTT.

This clonotype has at least ten counts. This chain's CDR3 is CSVGGIDTQYF. The CDR3 DNA reads TGCAGCGTTGGAGGTATAGATACGCAGTATTTT. The V call is TRBV29-1, the J call TRBJ2-3, with unresolved D. Germline CDR1 reads SQVTM; CDR2 reads ANQGSEA. The CDR3 covers 11 residues. V was trimmed by 4 bases and J by 5 bases, leaving 7 bases between them.

This clonotype came up many times. DNA of the CDR3: TGTGCCAGTAGCCCGGGGGGACAGGGGGTAAACACCGGGGAGCTGTTTTTT. Its protein product is CASSPGGQGVNTGELFF. The V call is TRBV19, the J call TRBJ2-2; 11 bases match TRBD1. V dropped 6 bases and J dropped 2; count of bases not matched to a gene: 8. The CDR3 has 17 residues. Germline V gives CDR1 LNHDA, CDR2 SQIVND (reference sequence).

CDR3 protein: CASSLAWSSGANVLTF. CDR3 nucleotide sequence: TGTGCCAGCAGCTTAGCGTGGAGCTCTGGGGCCAACGTCCTGACTTTC. This rearrangement joins TRBV7-2 to TRBJ2-6; D is ambiguous. V gave up 0 bases and J gave up 0 bases, with 6 bases separating them. Germline-derived CDR1 and CDR2 are SGHTA and FQGNSA. This CDR3 region has 16 residues.

This clonotype was found many times. The chain carries TRBV5-1 and TRBJ2-5; 8 bases line up with TRBD1. Germline CDR1 is SGHRS and CDR2 is YFSETQ. This CDR3 spans 16 amino acids. J gave up 5 bases and V 3 bases, and 12 bases lay outside the gene matches. CDR3 amino acids: CASSWTAGTGGETQYF. The DNA of the CDR3 is TGCGCCAGCAGCTGGACCGCCGGGACAGGAGGGGAGACCCAGTACTTC.

This clonotype was seen at least ten times. One end of the junction varies from germline; a read error may be responsible. The chain couples TRBV20-1 to TRBJ1-1; weak D call: TRBD1 (5 bases). This CDR3 comprises 9 residues. In germline, CDR1 is DFQATT, CDR2 SNEGSKA (reference sequence). This CDR3 is CGAGPQPFF. The DNA of the CDR3 is TGCGGTGCGGGGCCCCAGCCTTTCTTT.

This clonotype appeared a few times. The V and J genes are TRBV3-1 and TRBJ2-2; D gene ambiguous. V lost 2 bases, J lost 0 bases, and 4 bases lay in between. Germline V gene data show CDR1 as LGHDT and CDR2 as YNNKEL (reference sequence). The CDR3 contains 14 residues. The CDR3 sequence is CASSQRPNTGELFF. For the CDR3, the DNA is TGTGCCAGCAGCCAAAGGCCGAACACCGGGGAGCTGTTTTTT.

V usage is TRBV7-9 and J usage is TRBJ2-3, with 8 positions matching TRBD2. Germline V gene sequence: CDR1 SEHNR, CDR2 FQNEAQ (reference sequence). With 5 bases clipped from V and 2 bases from J, the junction kept 9 bases outside the gene matches. This CDR3 contains 16 residues. CDR3 region: CASSPVAGIHTDTQYF. DNA for the CDR3: TGTGCCAGCAGCCCAGTAGCGGGGATTCACACAGATACGCAGTATTTT.

This clonotype was counted many times. The chain is built from TRBV5-1 and TRBJ1-1; weak D call: TRBD1 (5 bases). Per germline, CDR1 SGHRS and CDR2 YFSETQ. The ends were cut back, 4 bases at V and 0 bases at J, with 13 bases in the middle. CDR3 length: 15 residues. CDR3 protein: CASSPTGTVNTEAFF. The CDR3 DNA is TGCGCCAGCAGCCCTACGGGGACGGTGAACACTGAAGCTTTCTTT.

This clonotype was seen at least ten times. The chain employs TRBV12-3 or TRBV12-4 and TRBJ2-7; 8 nucleotides match TRBD1. This CDR3 has 14 amino acids. V trimming: 2 bases; J trimming: 4 bases; junction bases outside the gene matches: 4. The CDR3 DNA is TGTGCCAGCAGTTTAACCCAGGGGGCTTACGAGCAGTACTTC. It codes for CASSLTQGAYEQYF.

This clonotype was observed many times. The chain links TRBV5-1 to TRBJ2-7; D is unclear. Trimming took 0 bases from V and 2 from J, leaving 3 bases between them. The germline V gene encodes CDR1 SGHRS and CDR2 YFSETQ. The CDR3 sequence is 12 residues long. CDR3 sequence: CASSLGAYEQYF. CDR3 nucleotide sequence: TGCGCCAGCAGCTTGGGAGCCTACGAGCAGTACTTC.

In this sample, this clonotype turned up many times. The chain has TRBV12-3 or TRBV12-4 and TRBJ1-2; D is unclear. This CDR3 has 14 amino acids. Deletions cut 3 bases from V and 8 bases from J, with 16 bases between. The CDR3 DNA reads as TGTGCCAGCAGTTTTCGGCAACCGAGCTTGGGCTACACCTTC. Translation: CASSFRQPSLGYTF.

This clonotype was observed a few times. The chain uses TRBV29-1 and TRBJ2-5; D is undetermined. The CDR3 is 13 residues long. CDR1 is SQVTM and CDR2 is ANQGSEA in the germline V gene. V lost 7 bases, J lost 3 bases, and 15 bases lay in between. CDR3 loop: CSGAGAVKETQYF. The CDR3 nucleotides read TGCAGCGGAGCCGGTGCGGTGAAAGAGACCCAGTACTTC.

This clonotype has more than one count but fewer than ten. This sequence joins TRBV27 and TRBJ2-7; D gene ambiguous. Deletions cut 2 bases from V and 2 bases from J, with 16 bases between. Germline lookup yields CDR1 MNHEY and CDR2 SMNVEV (reference sequence). The CDR3 spans 16 residues. The CDR3 sequence is CASSLDFAHRAYEQYF. The CDR3 nucleotides read TGTGCCAGCAGTTTAGATTTTGCCCATAGGGCCTACGAGCAGTACTTC.

The table lists this clonotype with a few counts. The genes are TRBV6-2 or TRBV6-3 and TRBJ1-2; D not certain. Germline V CDR1 and CDR2: MNHEY, SVGEGT. Trimming took off 4 bases at V and 6 bases at J, with 6 bases between the two ends. The length of the CDR3 is 11 residues. The CDR3 here is CASSFTHGYTF. The CDR3 DNA sequence: TGTGCCAGCAGTTTCACTCATGGCTACACCTTC.